This T cell receptor beta chain was sequenced during a study of CD8+ T cells in alopecia areata. Findings and limits, study-wide: There were many expanded lesional clones persisting in scalp and blood during tofacitinib.

Following RNA extraction, reverse transcription yielded cDNA that acted as the sequencing template. Assay used: immunoSEQ multiplex PCR; TCRdb lists only in-frame clones, some missing. This sample has 180,000 or so clones, with roughly 58% found just once. Germline CDR1 is SQVTM and CDR2 is ANQGSEA. The V and J ends lost 2 bases and 0 bases respectively, with 9 bases between them. This CDR3 region has 14 residues. This sample's treatment: oral pan-JAK inhibitor, 5-10 mg twice daily. In regard to this clone: Its specificity is unknown.

The rearrangement links TRBV29-1 to TRBJ2-3, with D uncertain. The starting material was CD4+ T cells sorted from blood, obtained at approximately week 61, from a patient treated with tofacitinib. The TCR comes from a human donor with alopecia areata. CDR3 bases: TGCAGCGTTGAAAGTCGTCTCAGCACAGATACGCAGTATTTT. This gives the protein CSVESRLSTDTQYF.